This T cell receptor beta chain was retrieved from a study of CD8 T cells in ankylosing spondylitis. Whole-study results and caveats: Significant enrichment of disease-linked clones was reported in matched ankylosing spondylitis synovial fluid. Several highly homologous variants made up a TCR beta motif, and this motif appeared characteristic of ankylosing spondylitis blood.

TCRdb itself ran the 5' RACE reads through MiXCR, one entry per CDR3 protein. The data hold around 440,000 distinct CDR3 sequences, with under 20% observed a single time. There are a few counts of this clonotype. What it binds is unknown. V gave up 0 bases and J gave up 4 bases, with 12 bases separating them. Germline V CDR1 and CDR2: LGHNA, YSLEER. The CDR3 covers 15 residues. This clonotype was sampled from a male donor with ankylosing spondylitis. The sample taken for sequencing was blood, either unsorted or a sorted T cell fraction (not recorded which). The chain employs TRBV4-3 and TRBJ2-5; tentative D call: TRBD2 (5 bases). The CDR3 here is CASSQENSEIETQYF. The CDR3 DNA reads as TGCGCCAGCAGCCAAGAGAATAGCGAGATAGAGACCCAGTACTTC.